Presented here are 22 T cell receptor beta chains from one specimen sequenced in a study of blood T cell repertoires in COVID-19. Profiling relied on immunoSEQ multiplex PCR, and the TCRdb table lists in-frame clones only, not all of them. The sample holds 200,000 to 300,000 clones, approximately 91% seen once. Sequencing was carried out using peripheral blood. The receptors shown here come from a person in their late teens or twenties with COVID-19, enrolled during active disease.

In this sample, this clone turned up once. This rearrangement joins TRBV3-1 (or the pseudogene TRBV3-2) to TRBJ1-4, with 8 bases aligning to TRBD1. Trimming took 4 bases from V and 5 from J; bases not matched to a gene: 9. CDR3 size: 16 residues. CDR1 is LGHDT, CDR2 YNNKEL, per germline (reference sequence). In nucleotides, the CDR3 is TGTGCCAGCAGCCTGAGCACAGGGGGGGGGAATGAAAAACTGTTTTTT. It yields the protein CASSLSTGGGNEKLFF.

This chain links TRBV6-5 with TRBJ2-7; TRBD1 might be the D (6 bases). Germline loops: CDR1 MNHEY, CDR2 SVGAGI. V dropped 7 bases and J dropped 6 bases, with 19 bases sitting between them. This CDR3 region has 14 residues. The CDR3 sequence is CASNGKQGFFEQYF. As DNA, the CDR3 is TGTGCCAGCAATGGGAAACAGGGTTTTTTCGAGCAGTACTTC.

V and J are TRBV6-5 and TRBJ2-5, with TRBD2 matching over 7 bases. The germline gives CDR1 MNHEY, CDR2 SVGAGI. This CDR3 has 14 amino acids. Trimming cost V 3 bases and J 5 bases; bases outside gene matches: 6. As DNA, the CDR3 is TGTGCCAGCAGTTATCGACTAGCCAGGGAGACCCAGTACTTC. It translates to CASSYRLARETQYF.

The chain is built from TRBV6-5 and TRBJ2-3; D might be TRBD2 (6 bases). This CDR3 spans 15 amino acids. Trimming removed 4 bases from V and 0 bases from J, with 11 bases in between. Per germline, CDR1 MNHEY and CDR2 SVGAGI. CDR3 protein: CASSWAGTSTDTQYF. In DNA, the CDR3 is TGTGCCAGCAGTTGGGCAGGGACTAGCACAGATACGCAGTATTTT.

The chain joins TRBV6-2 or TRBV6-3 to TRBJ2-7; weak D call: TRBD1 (7 bases). The CDR3 has 15 residues. V was shortened by 4 bases and J by 1 base, with 14 bases between the two germline ends. The germline V gene has CDR1 MNHEY and CDR2 SVGEGT. In DNA form, the CDR3 reads TGTGCCAGCAGTTCCTTGACAGGGACTTCCTACGAGCAGTACTTC. It encodes CASSSLTGTSYEQYF.

The chain has TRBV19 and TRBJ1-5; no clear D gene. The V end was cut by 2 bases, the J end by 0 bases, with 11 bases between. There are 16 residues in the CDR3. The V gene's germline CDR1 is LNHDA and CDR2 SQIVND (reference sequence). This CDR3 reads CASSISGDYSNQPQHF. The CDR3 coding sequence is TGTGCCAGTAGTATATCCGGGGATTATAGCAATCAGCCCCAGCATTTT. The full variable domain, with the rest looked up from reference TRBV19 and TRBJ1-5, is DGGITQSPKYLFRKEGQNVTLSCEQNLNHDAMYWYRQDPGQGLRLIYYSQIVNDFQKGDIAEGYSVSREKKESFPLTVTSAQKNPTAFYLCASSISGDYSNQPQHFGDGTRLSIL.

V is TRBV7-6 and J is TRBJ2-7; D unclear. CDR3 size: 14 residues. Per the germline V gene, CDR1 is SGHVS and CDR2 is FNYEAQ. Trimming removed 3 bases from V and 1 base from J, with 10 bases in between. DNA for the CDR3: TGTGCCAGCAGCTTCGAAGTACAGTCCTACGAGCAGTACTTC. Its translation is CASSFEVQSYEQYF.

The chain employs TRBV3-1 (or the pseudogene TRBV3-2) and TRBJ1-4, with 9 bases matching TRBD1. The CDR3 extends over 15 amino acids. The germline V gene has CDR1 LGHDT and CDR2 YNNKEL (reference sequence). V lost 1 base and J lost 6; bases outside the gene matches: 3. The CDR3 DNA follows: TGTGCCAGCAGCCAAGGGACAGGGGATTATGAAAAACTGTTTTTT. It is translated as CASSQGTGDYEKLFF.

CDR3 protein: CASSLGTISYNEQFF. CDR3 in DNA: TGTGCCAGCAGTTTAGGGACTATCTCCTACAATGAGCAGTTCTTC. This chain links TRBV27 with TRBJ2-1; 7 bases line up with TRBD2. The germline gives CDR1 MNHEY, CDR2 SMNVEV (reference sequence). The CDR3 covers 15 residues. V lost 2 bases, J lost 0 bases, and 1 base stayed unmatched.

This clone was seen only once. The J gene is TRBJ2-2, the V gene TRBV29-1; D ambiguous. Germline V lookup: CDR1 SQVTM, CDR2 ANQGSEA. The CDR3 length is 13 residues. V shed 6 bases and J shed 2 bases, with 10 bases lying between them. The CDR3 protein is CSVSGLNTGELFF. The CDR3 nucleotides read TGCAGCGTATCCGGGTTAAACACCGGGGAGCTGTTTTTT.

The J gene is TRBJ1-5, the V gene TRBV7-8; no definite D call. The V and J ends lost 2 bases and 7 bases respectively, with 12 bases between them. Germline V CDR1 and CDR2: SGHVS, FQNEAQ. CDR3 length: 14 amino acids. The CDR3 coding sequence is TGTGCCAGCAGCTTATATGGAGGAGGACAGCCCCAGCATTTT. It is translated as CASSLYGGGQPQHF. Combining the CDR3 with reference TRBV7-8 and TRBJ1-5 gives the whole variable domain GAGVSQSPRYKVAKRGQDVALRCDPISGHVSLFWYQQALGQGPEFLTYFQNEAQLDKSGLPSDRFFAERPEGSVSTLKIQRTQQEDSAVYLCASSLYGGGQPQHFGDGTRLSIL.

This chain links TRBV11-2 with TRBJ2-2, with 7 bases aligning to TRBD2. V was pared by 1 base and J by 6 bases, with 8 bases of the junction left unmatched. CDR1 is SGHAT and CDR2 is FQNNGV in the germline V gene. The CDR3 runs 16 residues. DNA of the CDR3: TGTGCCAGCAGCTTAGGGGCAGGACTAGGCTCCGGGGAGCTGTTTTTT. Protein product: CASSLGAGLGSGELFF. Supplemented by reference TRBV11-2 and TRBJ2-2, the full variable domain reads EAGVAQSPRYKIIEKRQSVAFWCNPISGHATLYWYQQILGQGPKLLIQFQNNGVVDDSQLPKDRFSAERLKGVDSTLKIQPAKLEDSAVYLCASSLGAGLGSGELFFGEGSRLTVL.

The V call is TRBV11-3, the J call TRBJ2-1, with 12 bases that match TRBD2. The CDR3 is 16 residues long. V gave up 2 bases and J gave up 5 bases; unmatched junction bases: 4. Germline V gives CDR1 SGHNT, CDR2 YENEEA. This chain's CDR3 is CASSLPGLAGHNEQFF. DNA of the CDR3: TGTGCCAGCAGCTTACCGGGACTAGCGGGTCACAATGAGCAGTTCTTC.

This sequence joins TRBV3-1 (or the pseudogene TRBV3-2) and TRBJ1-1; the D gene is possibly TRBD1 (5 bases). The V gene lost 1 base and the J gene lost 3 bases, with 15 bases spanning the gap. The CDR3 length is 16 residues. CDR1 is LGHDT, CDR2 YNNKEL, per germline (reference sequence). CDR3 DNA sequence: TGTGCCAGCAGCCAAGTCGGTAATGTAGGGGACACTGAAGCTTTCTTT. Protein sequence: CASSQVGNVGDTEAFF.

The chain carries TRBV28 and TRBJ2-7, with a possible D match to TRBD1 (6 bases). Germline V CDR1 and CDR2: MDHEN, SYDVKM. Trimming took off 6 bases at V and 3 bases at J, with 15 bases between the two ends. The CDR3 is 14 amino acids. In DNA form, the CDR3 reads TGTGCCAGCAGGGGGGCCCAACCCCTCTACGAGCAGTACTTC. Translation: CASRGAQPLYEQYF. Together with reference TRBV28 and TRBJ2-7, the CDR3 gives the full variable domain: DVKVTQSSRYLVKRTGEKVFLECVQDMDHENMFWYRQDPGLGLRLIYFSYDVKMKEKGDIPEGYSVSREKKERFSLILESASTNQTSMYLCASRGAQPLYEQYFGPGTRLTVT.

The chain joins TRBV6-2 or TRBV6-3 to TRBJ1-1; possibly TRBD1 for D (6 bases). The CDR3 totals 14 residues. Trimming left V 6 bases short and J 11 bases short, with 22 bases between. Looked up from germline, CDR1 is MNHEY and CDR2 is SVGEGT. CDR3 protein: CASSTLRGGAGAFF. The CDR3 DNA reads as TGTGCCAGCAGCACCCTTCGGGGGGGCGCGGGTGCTTTCTTT.

V usage is TRBV5-1 and J usage is TRBJ1-1; D gene ambiguous. Trimming stripped 0 bases from V and 5 bases from J, with 8 bases between. CDR1 is SGHRS and CDR2 is YFSETQ in the germline V gene. The CDR3 length is 13 residues. The CDR3 sequence is CASSLELRTEAFF. The CDR3 nucleotides read TGCGCCAGCAGCTTGGAACTACGGACTGAAGCTTTCTTT.

The rearrangement joins TRBV7-2 to TRBJ2-3, with a tentative D call TRBD2 (6 bases). Germline V CDR1 and CDR2: SGHTA, FQGNSA. V lost 5 bases and J 14 bases, leaving 17 bases between the germline ends. The CDR3 loop spans 12 amino acids. As DNA, the CDR3 is TGTGCCAGCAGCCAGGGACCGGTGGGAGGGTATTTT. Its translation: CASSQGPVGGYF.

This clone is a singleton in its sample. This chain's CDR3 is CASSFGGKGTDTQYF. The CDR3 bases are TGCGCCAGCAGCTTTGGCGGGAAGGGCACAGATACGCAGTATTTT. The gene calls are TRBV5-1 and TRBJ2-3; D possibly corresponds to TRBD2 (6 bases). The CDR3 covers 15 residues. Per germline, CDR1 SGHRS and CDR2 YFSETQ. The V end was cut by 2 bases, the J end by 1 base, with 11 bases between.

This sequence joins TRBV11-2 and TRBJ2-1, with TRBD2 matching over 7 bases. Germline assignment: CDR1 SGHAT and CDR2 FQNNGV. V trimming: 0 bases; J trimming: 6 bases; junction bases outside the gene matches: 14. CDR3 length: 18 residues. The CDR3: CASSLDPQRGPTVNEQFF. The CDR3 DNA is TGTGCCAGCAGCTTAGATCCCCAGCGGGGTCCTACAGTCAATGAGCAGTTCTTC.

The chain links TRBV6-5 to TRBJ2-3, with D unclear. The V gene lost 8 bases and the J gene lost 0 bases, with 12 bases spanning the gap. The CDR3 runs 14 residues. Germline values: CDR1 MNHEY, CDR2 SVGAGI. This CDR3 reads CASRRKTSTDTQYF. The DNA for the CDR3 is TGTGCCAGCCGGCGAAAGACTAGCACAGATACGCAGTATTTT.

The rearrangement uses TRBV5-1 and TRBJ2-3, with D possibly TRBD2 on 5 matching bases. The CDR3 covers 14 residues. V gave up 0 bases and J gave up 4 bases, with 9 bases separating them. Per the germline V gene, CDR1 is SGHRS and CDR2 is YFSETQ. The CDR3 loop is CASSLALAPDTQYF. The CDR3, as DNA: TGCGCCAGCAGCTTGGCATTAGCGCCAGATACGCAGTATTTT.